These 6 T cell receptor beta chains came from one sample sequenced in a study of cytomegalovirus exposure and HLA in healthy donors. The primer mix had 60 Vbeta and 13 Jbeta primers. Produced via immunoSEQ multiplex PCR; TCRdb's table is partial and in-frame only. Among under 200,000 clones listed, approximately 79% were seen once. The sample comprised PBMCs. The receptors were gathered from a man aged 35 to 55 in good health and CMV-seronegative.

The chain links TRBV7-8 to TRBJ1-6; D gene ambiguous. This CDR3 region has 14 residues. The germline CDR1 and CDR2 sequences are SGHVS and FQNEAQ. Trimming took off 8 bases at V and 0 bases at J, with 8 bases between the two ends. The CDR3, as DNA: TGTGCCAGCGCCGGGAGCTCCTATAATTCACCCCTCCACTTT. Amino acids: CASAGSSYNSPLHF.

This chain connects TRBV19 to TRBJ1-5; TRBD1 is a possible D gene (6 bases). The germline V gene has CDR1 LNHDA and CDR2 SQIVND (reference sequence). Trimming removed 8 bases at V and 3 bases at J, with 17 bases between. The CDR3 spans 15 residues. The chain's CDR3 is CASDSRTVYNQPQHF. The CDR3 DNA is TGTGCCAGTGATAGCCGGACAGTCTACAATCAGCCCCAGCATTTT.

For the CDR3, the DNA is TGCAGCGTTGACGGGACAGGCCTGCATGTCGAGCAGTACTTC. Its translation: CSVDGTGLHVEQYF. J is TRBJ2-7 and V is TRBV29-1, with TRBD1 identical over 8 bases. The ends lost 3 bases at V and 6 bases at J; junction bases unmatched: 10. The V gene's germline CDR1 is SQVTM and CDR2 ANQGSEA. The CDR3 runs to 14 residues.

This clone was picked up one time. The rearrangement links TRBV18 to TRBJ1-6; D remains ambiguous. The V end was cut by 4 bases, the J end by 7 bases, with 11 bases between. The CDR3 runs 14 residues. The germline V gene has CDR1 KGHSH and CDR2 LQKENI. The chain's CDR3 is CASSREGLNSPLHF. Written as DNA, the CDR3 is TGTGCCAGCTCACGGGAGGGCCTGAATTCACCCCTCCACTTT. Based on the CDR3 plus reference TRBV18 and TRBJ1-6, the full variable domain is NAGVMQNPRHLVRRRGQEARLRCSPMKGHSHVYWYRQLPEEGLKFMVYLQKENIIDESGMPKERFSAEFPKEGPSILRIQQVVRGDSAAYFCASSREGLNSPLHFGNGTRLTVT.

The chain carries TRBV7-9 and TRBJ2-7; tentatively, D is TRBD2 (6 bases). The V end lost 5 bases, the J end lost 1 base, and 12 bases lay between the germline ends. Germline V gene data show CDR1 as SEHNR and CDR2 as FQNEAQ (reference sequence). This CDR3 is 14 amino acids long. The CDR3 DNA follows: TGTGCCAGCAGCCCCCGACTAGGTTCCTACGAGCAGTACTTC. It encodes CASSPRLGSYEQYF.

This clone was detected a few times. This chain uses TRBV5-4 with TRBJ1-3; 7 bases agree with TRBD1. This CDR3 comprises 16 residues. The germline V gene encodes CDR1 SGHNT and CDR2 YYREEE (reference sequence). With V trimmed by 4 bases and J by 4 bases, 11 bases remained unmatched. The CDR3 DNA reads TGTGCCAGCAGCCCTACGTCGACAGGGCCCGGAAACACCATATATTTT. Its translation: CASSPTSTGPGNTIYF.